This TCR beta chain was sequenced for a study of CD8 T cells in Susac syndrome. cDNA came from about 0.5 to 1 ug RNA primed by random hexamers. TCRdb reprocessed the immunoSEQ multiplex PCR reads with MiXCR, giving one entry per CDR3 protein. The table has 70,000 or so distinct CDR3 sequences, approximately 95% seen once; the top ten hold 0.24%. There are 16 residues in the CDR3. The ends were cut back, 6 bases at V and 5 bases at J, with 22 bases in the middle. The chain carries TRBV12-3 or TRBV12-4 and TRBJ2-5; tentative D call: TRBD2 (6 bases). This clonotype was obtained from a human donor in good health. The sequenced material came from CD8+ T cells from PBMCs. CDR3 sequence: CASRLGVRGGRETQYF. CDR3 nucleotides: TGTGCCAGCAGACTCGGGGTTCGGGGAGGCCGGGAGACCCAGTACTTC.